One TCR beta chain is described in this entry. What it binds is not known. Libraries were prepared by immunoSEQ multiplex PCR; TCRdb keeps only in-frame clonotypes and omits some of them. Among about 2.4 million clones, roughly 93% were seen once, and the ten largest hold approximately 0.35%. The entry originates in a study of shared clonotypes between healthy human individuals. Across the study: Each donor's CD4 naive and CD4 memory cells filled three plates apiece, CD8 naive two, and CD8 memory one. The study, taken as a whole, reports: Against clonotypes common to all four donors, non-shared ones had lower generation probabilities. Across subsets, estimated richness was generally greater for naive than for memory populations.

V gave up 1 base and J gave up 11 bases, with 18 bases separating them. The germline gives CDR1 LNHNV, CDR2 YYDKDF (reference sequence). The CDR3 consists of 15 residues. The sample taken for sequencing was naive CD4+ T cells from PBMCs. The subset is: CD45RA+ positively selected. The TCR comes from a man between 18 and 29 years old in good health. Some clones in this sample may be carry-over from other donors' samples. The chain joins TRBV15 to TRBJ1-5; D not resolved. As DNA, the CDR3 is TGTGCCACCAGCAGAGGAGGAGGAGCCGGTGGGACCCAGCATTTT. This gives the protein CATSRGGGAGGTQHF.